This T cell receptor beta chain was sequenced in a study of glioma-infiltrating T cells after dendritic cell vaccination (dated by TCRdb to 2016 to 2017). Background for the entire study: Of the roughly 15 glioblastoma patients in the cohort, all drawn from Phase I and II dendritic cell vaccination trials, 9 were newly diagnosed and 6 had recurrent disease. In glioblastoma patients vaccinated with dendritic cells, deep sequencing of TCR beta CDR3 regions served to measure tumor-infiltrating lymphocyte content and to compare repertoires between tumor and blood. Between the early 2000s and the early 2010s, patients were given autologous tumor lysate-pulsed dendritic cell vaccination. The vaccine was prepared from monocyte-derived dendritic cells that were cultured for seven days with IL-4 and GM-CSF and then pulsed overnight with autologous tumor lysate. TCR sequencing metrics, including TIL content and tumor-blood repertoire overlap, were correlated with survival after dendritic cell vaccination. Each patient was given three intradermal dendritic cell vaccine injections, spaced two weeks apart, in the arm below the axilla. What the authors observed across the whole study: After dendritic cell vaccination, a higher estimated pretreatment TIL content predicted longer time to progression and longer overall survival. The three-group TCR overlap response model was described as speculative and requiring prospective validation. No direct relationship between TCR clonality and survival was found, suggesting a diverse polyclonal response may matter. The cohort was small and heterogeneous, and full blood and tumor sets were available for few patients, with initial-recurrent tumor pairs available for even fewer patients.

This clone was detected only once. This receptor's antigen is unknown. No much larger clonotype is one base removed from it; base qualities were not supplied. Patients were selected on the basis of adequate residual fresh-frozen tumor tissue and more than two years of available survival data. Although molecular status otherwise differed among the glioblastoma patients, no patient had an isocitrate dehydrogenase mutation. PBMC were collected before vaccination, two weeks after the third vaccination, and at tumor progression if progression occurred. The Qiagen DNeasy Blood extraction Kit was used for extraction of genomic DNA. The immunoSEQ assay amplified TCRB CDR3 regions from 1.5 to 2.5 micrograms of genomic DNA, or from all available DNA when less than that amount was available. The multiplex PCR relied on 60 forward primers for TCR V beta segments and 13 reverse primers for J beta segments. To estimate reads per starting template, synthetic control templates were spiked into each sample at limiting dilution. The Illumina HiSeq System generated 87 bp sequencing reads. Regarding the original processing steps: PCR and sequencing errors were removed by a nearest neighbor algorithm that merged closely related sequences. TCR overlap was measured as the percentage of unique tumor TCR beta sequences also present in the same patient's peripheral blood. TCRdb took this table from immuneACCESS and kept in-frame rearrangements with V and J called. Such tables lack part of the clones; where checked against another copy, unresolved V genes explain under half of the gap, and the rest is unexplained. V and J calls plus clone size are reproduced from that table; the DNA served to infer D and trimming. The sample table records under 100,000 clones; approximately 81% of these occur just once. Clones ranked in the top ten supply over 2.5% of the sample.

This receptor was obtained from a human donor with glioblastoma. This material consisted of blood, taken before dendritic cell vaccination.

The DNA reads TGTGCCAGCAGAGCCGGGACAGGGGGCCCCTATGGCTACACCTTC. This is translated as CASRAGTGGPYGYTF. The receptor chain draws on TRBV6-1 and TRBJ1-2; 12 central nucleotides agree with TRBD1. CDR1 and CDR2 are read off the germline V gene as MNHNS and SASEGT. After removal of 6 bases from V and 4 bases from J, the junction retains 6 bases not matched to a gene. The CDR3, from cysteine to phenylalanine, totals 15 residues. Of the read, only the CDR3 DNA is kept; its 45 bases are in frame from base 1.